This TCR beta chain was documented in a study of control samples from healthy donors and cancer patients. Trimming cost V 4 bases and J 8 bases, with 22 bases left between them. This CDR3 has 16 residues. The germline gives CDR1 SGDLS, CDR2 YYNGEE. Profiling relied on immunoSEQ multiplex PCR, and the TCRdb table lists in-frame clones only, not all of them. The sample shows 100,000 or so clones, 83% of them seen only once. The sequence came from a woman aged 50 to 65 in good health. Sequenced material: blood. The chain joins TRBV9 to TRBJ2-1; possibly TRBD1 for D (6 bases). The chain's CDR3 is CASSLIPGTNGDEQFF. The CDR3 nucleotides are TGTGCCAGCAGCCTTATCCCCGGGACAAATGGCGATGAGCAGTTCTTC.